These 9 T cell receptor beta chains originate from one sample sequenced in a study of response to subunit inactivated influenza vaccine. From the RT-PCR reads, TCRdb called clonotypes with MiXCR, one entry per CDR3 protein. The sample carries 500,000 or so distinct CDR3 sequences, 15% to 20% recorded once. Sequenced here: CD4+ T cells sorted from PBMCs, sampled roughly 24 months after vaccination. These receptors originate from a man between 50 and 69 years old who received an inactivated influenza vaccine.

This clonotype showed up just a few times. V and J are TRBV27 and TRBJ1-1, with TRBD1 as a possible D gene (6 bases). The CDR3 contains 16 residues. V lost 5 bases to trimming and J lost 2 bases, with 18 bases between them. Germline loops: CDR1 MNHEY, CDR2 SMNVEV (reference sequence). CDR3 region: CASSPPRGGQNTEAFF. The CDR3 region has the DNA TGTGCCAGCAGTCCTCCTAGGGGGGGACAAAACACTGAAGCTTTCTTT.

This clonotype has just a few counts. This rearrangement joins TRBV2 to TRBJ2-4; 7 bases are shared with TRBD1. The CDR3 totals 15 residues. With V trimmed by 5 bases and J by 2 bases, 6 bases remained unmatched. CDR1 SNHLY and CDR2 FYNNEI come from the germline V gene. The CDR3 sequence is CASSPDRETKNIQYF. The CDR3 nucleotides are TGTGCCAGCAGTCCCGACAGGGAGACCAAAAACATTCAGTACTTC.

In its sample, this clonotype was seen many times. The genes are TRBV5-1 and TRBJ2-3, with unresolved D. The length of the CDR3 is 13 residues. V gave up 0 bases and J gave up 2 bases, with 4 bases separating them. The germline V gene encodes CDR1 SGHRS and CDR2 YFSETQ. CDR3 sequence reads: CASSLAVTDTQYF. The DNA of the CDR3 is TGCGCCAGCAGCTTGGCCGTCACAGATACGCAGTATTTT.

This clonotype has only a few counts. The CDR3 reads CATSHQTGSTDTQYF. CDR3 in DNA: TGTGCCACCAGTCACCAAACAGGGAGCACAGATACGCAGTATTTT. The chain recombines TRBV24-1 with TRBJ2-3, with D possibly matching TRBD1 (6 bases). The CDR3 has 15 amino acids. Germline-derived CDR1 and CDR2 are KGHDR and SFDVKD. V was cut by 6 bases and J by 0 bases, with 12 bases left in between.

This sequence joins TRBV20-1 and TRBJ2-3; D perhaps matches TRBD2 (7 bases). Germline assignment: CDR1 DFQATT and CDR2 SNEGSKA (reference sequence). Trimming removed 5 bases at V and 5 bases at J, with 17 bases between. The CDR3 runs to 14 residues. The DNA for the CDR3 is TGCAGTGCTGGCCGGGGGGCAGGTGGAGATACGCAGTATTTT. Residues: CSAGRGAGGDTQYF.

The gene calls are TRBV12-3 or TRBV12-4 and TRBJ2-7; possibly TRBD2 for D (5 bases). This CDR3 has 14 residues. V dropped 6 bases and J dropped 2 bases, with 14 bases sitting between them. The CDR3 DNA is TGTGCCAGCAGCCCGGACTCGACTCCCTACGAGCAGTACTTC. This sequence encodes CASSPDSTPYEQYF.

CDR3 protein: CASTPGVVAGHEQYF. In DNA form, the CDR3 reads TGCGCCAGCACCCCCGGGGTGGTGGCAGGCCACGAGCAGTACTTC. This sequence joins TRBV10-2 and TRBJ2-7; TRBD2 is a possible D gene (5 bases). The CDR3 extends over 15 amino acids. Looked up from germline, CDR1 is WSHSY and CDR2 is SAAADI. With 7 bases removed from V and 5 bases from J, the gap between germline ends came to 21 bases.

This clonotype was recorded a few times. The chain employs TRBV12-3 or TRBV12-4 and TRBJ2-1; 7 nucleotides agree with TRBD2. Unmatched junction bases numbered 6, after V lost 0 bases and J lost 7 bases. The CDR3 sequence is 15 residues long. The DNA for the CDR3 is TGTGCCAGCAGTTTAGCGGGAGGGTGGAGTAATGAGCAGTTCTTC. Translated: CASSLAGGWSNEQFF.

This clonotype occurred a few times. V usage is TRBV24-1 and J usage is TRBJ2-1; 7 nucleotides match TRBD1. Per the germline V gene, CDR1 is KGHDR and CDR2 is SFDVKD. Losses at the gene ends were 4 bases for V and 7 bases for J; bases not matched to a gene: 9. The CDR3 runs 15 residues. CDR3 sequence (DNA): TGTGCCACCAGTGAGACGACAGGGCAAACAAATGAGCAGTTCTTC. Its protein is CATSETTGQTNEQFF.